These T cell receptor beta chains were read from a single sample in a study of blood T cell repertoires in COVID-19. Generated by immunoSEQ multiplex PCR, the TCRdb table keeps only in-frame clones and is missing some. The sample records over 70,000 clones, 75% to 85% being singletons. Sequenced: peripheral blood. Every receptor here comes from a woman of 80 years or more with acute or convalescent COVID-19. Each CDR3 is given with its conserved first and last residue. The D gene is left open where the match is weak. Only some rows state a clone size, as once, few, many or a class for expanded clones.

D gene,J gene,CDR3 length,clone size,V gene,CDR3 protein,CDR3 DNA
.,TRBJ2-5,14,.,TRBV18,CASSPDGPGETQYF,TGTGCCAGCTCACCAGACGGACCAGGGGAGACCCAGTACTTC
.,TRBJ2-2,16,.,TRBV9,CASSVATTGRVGELFF,TGTGCCAGCAGCGTAGCTACGACAGGTAGAGTCGGGGAGCTGTTTTTT
TRBD1,TRBJ1-1,13,.,TRBV18,CASSFGQGSEAFF,TGTGCCAGCTCATTTGGACAGGGGTCTGAAGCTTTCTTT
TRBD1,TRBJ2-7,16,.,TRBV5-5,CASSPETGGMNYEQYF,TGTGCCAGCAGCCCTGAGACAGGGGGAATGAACTACGAGCAGTACTTC
TRBD1,TRBJ2-5,13,.,TRBV24-1,CATSDGQVETQYF,TGTGCCACCAGTGATGGACAGGTTGAGACCCAGTACTTC
TRBD1,TRBJ2-7,14,.,TRBV11-2,CASLWDRSSYEQYF,TGTGCCAGCCTCTGGGACAGGAGCTCCTACGAGCAGTACTTC
TRBD1,TRBJ2-7,15,.,TRBV7-9,CASSLRQGPSTEQYF,TGTGCCAGCAGCTTAAGACAGGGGCCAAGCACCGAGCAGTACTTC
.,TRBJ2-1,11,.,TRBV5-6,CASSLFGKWFF,TGTGCCAGCAGCTTATTCGGGAAGTGGTTCTTC
.,TRBJ2-1,12,few,TRBV6-5,CASSTYGNEQFF,TGTGCCAGCAGCACCTACGGCAATGAGCAGTTCTTC
.,TRBJ2-2,13,.,TRBV29-1,CSGLLGATGELFF,TGCAGCGGATTATTGGGCGCCACCGGGGAGCTGTTTTTT
.,TRBJ1-1,21,.,TRBV21-1,CASSKIKTTGGSPKKGTEAFF,TGTGCCAGCAGCAAAATTAAGACTACAGGAGGGTCTCCCAAGAAGGGCACTGAAGCTTTCTTT
TRBD2,TRBJ2-1,15,.,TRBV6-5,CASSRTSGSRNEQFF,TGTGCCAGCAGCAGAACTAGCGGGAGTAGGAATGAGCAGTTCTTC
.,TRBJ2-7,17,.,TRBV15,CATSRDQGTPLSYEQYF,TGTGCCACCAGCAGAGATCAAGGGACACCCCTATCCTACGAGCAGTACTTC
TRBD1,TRBJ2-5,15,.,TRBV5-1,CASSRTGTGEETQYF,TGCGCCAGCAGCCGCACCGGGACAGGGGAGGAGACCCAGTACTTC
TRBD1,TRBJ2-7,14,.,TRBV9,CASSARDRAYEQYF,TGTGCCAGCAGCGCCCGGGACAGGGCTTACGAGCAGTACTTC
.,TRBJ1-5,15,.,TRBV6-2/TRBV6-3,CASSYSPYSNQPQHF,TGTGCCAGCAGTTACTCCCCCTATAGCAATCAGCCCCAGCATTTT
.,TRBJ2-1,15,.,TRBV10-3,CAISADSSSYNEQFF,TGTGCCATCAGCGCCGACTCGAGCTCCTACAATGAGCAGTTCTTC
TRBD1,TRBJ2-7,16,many,TRBV14,CASSQEWTGGAYEQYF,TGTGCCAGCAGCCAAGAATGGACAGGGGGGGCCTACGAGCAGTACTTC
.,TRBJ2-7,15,.,TRBV9,CASSVEGTASYEQYF,TGTGCCAGCAGCGTAGAAGGGACTGCCTCCTACGAGCAGTACTTC
.,TRBJ2-3,11,.,TRBV6-5,CASSLTDTQYF,TGTGCCAGCAGTTTAACAGATACGCAGTATTTT
.,TRBJ2-7,15,.,TRBV6-5,CASSYSATSSYEQYF,TGTGCCAGCAGTTACTCAGCGACCAGCTCCTACGAGCAGTACTTC
.,TRBJ2-1,13,.,TRBV7-2,CASGGFRGNEQFF,TGTGCCAGCGGTGGCTTTAGGGGAAATGAGCAGTTCTTC
TRBD2,TRBJ2-3,16,.,TRBV7-2,CASSLLGLGSTDTQYF,TGTGCCAGCAGCTTACTCGGACTAGGGAGCACAGATACGCAGTATTTT
TRBD2,TRBJ2-1,15,.,TRBV27,CASSPVGTSHNEQFF,TGTGCCAGCAGCCCGGTGGGGACTAGTCACAATGAGCAGTTCTTC
TRBD1,TRBJ1-3,14,.,TRBV2,CASSEDRAGNTIYF,TGTGCCAGCAGTGAGGACAGGGCTGGAAACACCATATATTTT
.,TRBJ2-3,14,.,TRBV5-8,CASSFPGYTDTQYF,TGTGCCAGCAGCTTCCCAGGGTACACAGATACGCAGTATTTT
.,TRBJ1-2,13,.,TRBV18,CASSSQGNYGYTF,TGTGCCAGCTCATCGCAGGGGAACTATGGCTACACCTTC
.,TRBJ2-1,14,.,TRBV20-1,CSASWATLRNEQFF,TGCAGTGCTAGTTGGGCTACCCTACGCAATGAGCAGTTCTTC
.,TRBJ2-7,16,.,TRBV6-6,CASSYSSQRASYEQYF,TGTGCCAGCAGTTACTCGTCCCAGCGGGCATCCTACGAGCAGTACTTC
TRBD2,TRBJ2-1,18,.,TRBV5-1,CASSPGTSGDQRTIEQFF,TGCGCCAGCAGCCCCGGGACTAGCGGGGATCAACGCACAATTGAGCAGTTCTTC